These 9 T cell receptor beta chains originate from one sample sequenced in a study of cytomegalovirus exposure and HLA in healthy donors. Primers: 60 Vbeta forward and 13 Jbeta reverse. Using immunoSEQ multiplex PCR, the repertoire was profiled, and TCRdb retains in-frame clones only, with some absent. This sample has approximately 120,000 clones, with roughly two thirds found just once. Sequenced input: PBMCs. These receptors all stem from a man in his forties or fifties in good health and CMV-seronegative.

This clone was counted between two and nine times. The gene calls are TRBV28 and TRBJ2-7, with 11 bases fitting TRBD1. Per the germline V gene, CDR1 is MDHEN and CDR2 is SYDVKM. This CDR3 has 17 amino acids. The J segment lost 1 base and the V segment lost 4 bases, leaving 9 bases of the junction unmatched. In DNA, the CDR3 is TGTGCCAGCAGTTCTCGGACAGGGGGCGCTAAATCCTACGAGCAGTACTTC. This sequence encodes CASSSRTGGAKSYEQYF.

The rearrangement joins TRBV5-1 to TRBJ1-3; D not resolved. Germline loops: CDR1 SGHRS, CDR2 YFSETQ. V was clipped by 5 bases and J by 4 bases, with 10 bases between them. The CDR3 runs to 13 residues. CDR3 sequence (DNA): TGCGCCAGCAGACACGCGGAGGGAAACACCATATATTTT. Its translation is CASRHAEGNTIYF.

The chain carries TRBV19 and TRBJ1-1; D perhaps matches TRBD1 (5 bases). The CDR3 length is 13 residues. Germline loops: CDR1 LNHDA, CDR2 SQIVND (reference sequence). The ends were cut back, 3 bases at V and 8 bases at J, with 13 bases in the middle. CDR3 nucleotide sequence: TGTGCCAGTAGTATTCAGGGCGGCGCGGAAGCTTTCTTT. Its translation is CASSIQGGAEAFF. The full variable domain, rest sourced from reference TRBV19 and TRBJ1-1, is DGGITQSPKYLFRKEGQNVTLSCEQNLNHDAMYWYRQDPGQGLRLIYYSQIVNDFQKGDIAEGYSVSREKKESFPLTVTSAQKNPTAFYLCASSIQGGAEAFFGQGTRLTVV.

This sequence joins TRBV5-8 and TRBJ2-7, with TRBD1 identical over 7 bases. V dropped 4 bases and J dropped 2; count of bases not matched to a gene: 6. CDR1 and CDR2 (germline): SGHTS, YDEGEE. The CDR3 has 14 residues. The CDR3 coding sequence is TGTGCCAGCAGCGGGGAGACAGGGCCCTACGAGCAGTACTTC. This translates into CASSGETGPYEQYF.

This clone has just one count. The chain has TRBV7-3 and TRBJ1-6; D perhaps matches TRBD1 (6 bases). The germline V gene has CDR1 SGHTA and CDR2 FQGTGA. Trimming left V 1 base short and J 3 bases short, with 13 bases between. The CDR3 contains 17 residues. In DNA form, the CDR3 reads TGTGCCAGCAGCTTAAGCGCCGACAGGATCTATAATTCACCCCTCCACTTT. It yields the protein CASSLSADRIYNSPLHF.

This chain links TRBV9 with TRBJ2-5, with TRBD2 identical over 8 bases. The CDR3 is made up of 16 amino acids. Unmatched junction bases numbered 10, after V lost 0 bases and J lost 6 bases. Germline V gene sequence: CDR1 SGDLS, CDR2 YYNGEE. CDR3 in DNA: TGTGCCAGCAGCGTAGGAGGTGGCGGGGGGAGACAGACCCAGTACTTC. This encodes CASSVGGGGGRQTQYF.

Points on this clone: Germline and junction disagree at one end, which may indicate a read error. This chain joins TRBV7-7 and TRBJ2-5; TRBD1 agrees at 9 bases. The CDR3 is 15 amino acids. Germline V lookup: CDR1 SSHAT, CDR2 FNYEAQ (reference sequence). The CDR3 loop is CASSHRDRVVETQYF. In nucleotides, the CDR3 is TGTGCTAGCAGCCATCGGGACAGGGTAGTCGAGACCCAGTACTTC.

The V and J genes are TRBV5-1 and TRBJ1-2; 9 bases are shared with TRBD1. CDR3 length: 14 residues. V lost 4 bases to trimming and J lost 8 bases; unmatched junction nucleotides: 9. The germline V gene encodes CDR1 SGHRS and CDR2 YFSETQ. CDR3 sequence reads: CASSPSDRGGGYTF. In DNA form, the CDR3 reads TGCGCCAGCAGCCCTTCGGACAGGGGCGGCGGCTACACCTTC.

This chain links TRBV6-1 with TRBJ2-7; TRBD1 matches 11 bases. Germline trimming cut 4 bases from V and 5 bases from J; bases unmatched to any gene: 10. The CDR3 loop spans 16 amino acids. The germline gives CDR1 MNHNS, CDR2 SASEGT. The CDR3 loop is CASSALRTGGVHEQYF. The DNA for the CDR3 is TGTGCCAGCAGTGCCCTAAGGACAGGGGGCGTCCACGAGCAGTACTTC.